The 10 T cell receptor beta chains given below trace back to one sample, sequenced in a study of shared clonotypes between healthy human individuals. Sequencing used immunoSEQ multiplex PCR; TCRdb keeps in-frame clones, though not all of them. The table lists about 1.5 million clones, under 99% of them singletons, with approximately 0.44% in the top ten. The source material was naive CD4+ T cells sorted from blood. The subset is: CD45RA+ positively selected. All receptors come from a man aged 25 to 40 in good health.

This chain connects TRBV18 to TRBJ2-3, with TRBD2 matching over 7 bases. The CDR3 has 15 residues. V was clipped by 3 bases and J by 1 base; unmatched bases: 4. Germline V gene sequence: CDR1 KGHSH, CDR2 LQKENI. The CDR3 DNA reads as TGTGCCAGCTCACCCTTAACTAGCGGCACAGATACGCAGTATTTT. It codes for CASSPLTSGTDTQYF.

The V call is TRBV18, the J call TRBJ2-7, with 9 bases aligning to TRBD1. Trimming cost V 6 bases and J 5 bases; bases outside gene matches: 11. This CDR3 has 15 residues. The germline V gene encodes CDR1 KGHSH and CDR2 LQKENI. The CDR3, as DNA: TGTGCCAGCTCCCCGGACAGGGGCCGATCCGACGAGCAGTACTTC. This translates into CASSPDRGRSDEQYF.

The V gene is TRBV5-1, the J gene TRBJ2-3; 10 bases agree with TRBD1. Germline V gene lookup returns CDR1 SGHRS and CDR2 YFSETQ. V trimming: 4 bases; J trimming: 4 bases; junction bases outside the gene matches: 3. The CDR3 runs to 14 residues. CDR3 nucleotides: TGCGCCAGCAGCCAGACAGGGGGCGCAGATACGCAGTATTTT. Translating it yields CASSQTGGADTQYF.

DNA of the CDR3: TGTGCCAGCCGGGACAGGGGGCGCGGTGGCACCTTC. Its protein is CASRDRGRGGTF. The V and J genes are TRBV7-9 and TRBJ1-2; 12 bases are a match to TRBD1. Trimming removed 8 bases from V and 13 bases from J; junction bases left unmatched: 8. Germline V gene sequence: CDR1 SEHNR, CDR2 FQNEAQ (reference sequence). The CDR3 consists of 12 residues.

This clone has only one observation. J is TRBJ2-1 and V is TRBV2, with D perhaps TRBD1 or TRBD2 (5 bases each). This CDR3 region has 13 residues. With 6 bases removed from V and 3 bases from J, the gap between germline ends came to 9 bases. In germline, CDR1 is SNHLY, CDR2 FYNNEI. The CDR3 sequence is CASSGDVYNEQFF. CDR3 in DNA: TGTGCCAGCAGCGGGGACGTCTACAATGAGCAGTTCTTC.

The CDR3 nucleotides are TGTGCCAGCAGCCAGGTACCGATCGAACTAGCGGGAAAAGAGCAGTTCTTC. Encoded protein: CASSQVPIELAGKEQFF. The chain links TRBV14 to TRBJ2-1, with 10 bases fitting TRBD2. With 3 bases clipped from V and 10 bases from J, the junction kept 15 bases outside the gene matches. The CDR3 has 17 amino acids. Germline V lookup: CDR1 SGHDN, CDR2 FVKESK.

The CDR3 reads CASSTRTSGRAYEQYF. DNA of the CDR3: TGTGCCAGCAGCACCAGGACTAGCGGGAGGGCCTACGAGCAGTACTTC. This sequence joins TRBV7-2 and TRBJ2-7; 15 nucleotides line up with TRBD2. Losses at the gene ends were 5 bases for V and 2 bases for J; bases not matched to a gene: 4. The CDR3 length is 16 residues. Germline-derived CDR1 and CDR2 are SGHTA and FQGNSA.

About this clone: In the same sample, other DNA sequences code for this CDR3. The chain links TRBV7-9 to TRBJ2-7, with 11 nucleotides matching TRBD1. The CDR3 length is 14 residues. V lost 5 bases to trimming and J lost 5 bases; unmatched junction nucleotides: 5. In germline, CDR1 is SEHNR, CDR2 FQNEAQ (reference sequence). The DNA for the CDR3 is TGTGCCAGCAGCCTGGACAGGGGGCGAGACGAGCAGTACTTC. Translation: CASSLDRGRDEQYF. Full variable domain (remainder filled in from reference TRBV7-9 and TRBJ2-7): DTGVSQNPRHKITKRGQNVTFRCDPISEHNRLYWYRQTLGQGPEFLTYFQNEAQLEKSRLLSDRFSAERPKGSFSTLEIQRTEQGDSAMYLCASSLDRGRDEQYFGPGTRLTVT.

The chain combines TRBV19 with TRBJ2-7; possible D gene TRBD2, 6 bases. This CDR3 comprises 13 residues. Per germline, CDR1 LNHDA and CDR2 SQIVND (reference sequence). V lost 9 bases to trimming and J lost 8 bases, with 20 bases between them. For the CDR3, the DNA is TGTGCCAGCCAACCCCTCGGGGGAAGTCAGCAGTACTTC. This encodes CASQPLGGSQQYF.

The rearrangement links TRBV18 to TRBJ2-7, with D maybe TRBD1 (5 bases). The ends were cut back, 1 base at V and 6 bases at J, with 16 bases in the middle. CDR3 length: 15 amino acids. Germline loops: CDR1 KGHSH, CDR2 LQKENI. CDR3 protein: CASSPQGGERGEQYF. The CDR3 DNA reads TGTGCCAGCTCACCACAAGGTGGGGAAAGGGGCGAGCAGTACTTC.